The 23 T cell receptor beta chains given below trace back to one sample, sequenced in a study of cytomegalovirus exposure and HLA in healthy donors. Here immunoSEQ multiplex PCR was the method, and the copy in TCRdb shows in-frame clones only, minus some. The data contain about 69,000 clones, 94% of them singletons. Sequenced sample: PBMCs. The receptors originated from a woman under 30 in good health and CMV-seronegative.

This chain links TRBV18 with TRBJ1-5, with 7 bases that match TRBD1. V trimming: 4 bases; J trimming: 7 bases; junction bases outside the gene matches: 7. Germline lookup yields CDR1 KGHSH and CDR2 LQKENI. The CDR3 totals 14 residues. The DNA of the CDR3 is TGTGCCAGCTCACGAGAAGGGGGCTACCAGCCCCAGCATTTT. Its protein product is CASSREGGYQPQHF.

The chain couples TRBV10-1 to TRBJ2-3, with D maybe TRBD2 (5 bases). In germline, CDR1 is WNHNN, CDR2 SYGVQD (reference sequence). V shed 0 bases and J shed 6 bases, with 10 bases lying between them. The CDR3 consists of 14 residues. The CDR3 is CASSESRDSDTQYF. For the CDR3, the DNA is TGCGCCAGCAGTGAGTCTCGGGATTCCGATACGCAGTATTTT.

The gene calls are TRBV10-3 and TRBJ1-1; D uncertain. The CDR3 consists of 13 residues. Germline V gene lookup returns CDR1 ENHRY and CDR2 SYGVKD. The V end was cut by 8 bases, the J end by 5 bases, with 15 bases between. The CDR3 loop is CAIEKGRGTEAFF. Here the CDR3 DNA reads TGTGCCATCGAGAAAGGCCGCGGAACTGAAGCTTTCTTT.

The CDR3 coding sequence is TGTGCCAGCAGTTGGGGACAAGACTATAATTCACCCCTCCACTTT. Translating it yields CASSWGQDYNSPLHF. The chain joins TRBV6-5 to TRBJ1-6, with D perhaps matching TRBD1 (6 bases). Trimming took off 4 bases at V and 3 bases at J, with 10 bases between the two ends. The CDR3 runs 15 residues. Germline lookup yields CDR1 MNHEY and CDR2 SVGAGI.

The chain joins TRBV4-3 to TRBJ1-2; perhaps TRBD1 as D (5 bases). The CDR3 is made up of 14 amino acids. Germline V gene lookup returns CDR1 LGHNA and CDR2 YSLEER. Trimming removed 0 bases at V and 8 bases at J, with 13 bases between. CDR3: CASSQDRDSRGYTF. The DNA for the CDR3 is TGCGCCAGCAGCCAAGATCGGGACTCCCGGGGCTACACCTTC.

V usage is TRBV28 and J usage is TRBJ2-3; D is undetermined. Per germline, CDR1 MDHEN and CDR2 SYDVKM. The germline V and J ends were trimmed by 8 bases and 6 bases, with 12 bases remaining between them. This CDR3 comprises 12 residues. The CDR3 protein is CASGYPQDTQYF. The CDR3 coding sequence is TGTGCCAGCGGGTACCCACAGGATACGCAGTATTTT. The full variable domain, completed using reference TRBV28 and TRBJ2-3, is DVKVTQSSRYLVKRTGEKVFLECVQDMDHENMFWYRQDPGLGLRLIYFSYDVKMKEKGDIPEGYSVSREKKERFSLILESASTNQTSMYLCASGYPQDTQYFGPGTRLTVL.

The chain uses TRBV21-1 and TRBJ2-1; the D call of TRBD2 is as the table states it, not checked on the DNA. TRBV21-1 is recorded as a pseudogene. The CDR3 covers 15 residues. The CDR3 sequence is CASSDRTSEYNEQFF. Here the CDR3 DNA reads TGTGCCAGCAGCGATCGGACTAGCGAGTACAATGAGCAGTTCTTC.

V usage is TRBV6-1 and J usage is TRBJ1-2; D perhaps matches TRBD1 (5 bases). The V end lost 0 bases, the J end lost 3 bases, and 8 bases lay between the germline ends. CDR1 is MNHNS and CDR2 is SASEGT in the germline V gene. The CDR3 runs 14 residues. CDR3 sequence: CASSEALTDYGYTF. CDR3 sequence (DNA): TGTGCCAGCAGTGAAGCCTTGACAGACTATGGCTACACCTTC.

The genes are TRBV25-1 and TRBJ1-2; D is unclear. Germline lookup yields CDR1 MGHDK and CDR2 SYGVNS. V was pared by 3 bases and J by 8 bases, with 10 bases between. The CDR3 length is 12 residues. The CDR3 loop reads CASSDGVWGYTF. As DNA, the CDR3 is TGTGCCAGCAGTGACGGAGTATGGGGCTACACCTTC.

The chain links TRBV2 to TRBJ2-7, with 7 nucleotides matching TRBD1. The CDR3 loop spans 12 amino acids. V trimming: 6 bases; J trimming: 5 bases; junction bases outside the gene matches: 4. The V gene's germline CDR1 is SNHLY and CDR2 FYNNEI. DNA for the CDR3: TGTGCCAGCAGAGGACAGGTTAACGAGCAGTACTTC. Its translation: CASRGQVNEQYF.

The rearrangement links TRBV27 to TRBJ2-1; D call uncertain. CDR1 and CDR2 from the germline V gene are MNHEY and SMNVEV (reference sequence). V was trimmed by 8 bases and J by 7 bases, leaving 9 bases between them. This CDR3 region has 11 residues. The CDR3 spells CASGAGNEQFF. In nucleotides, the CDR3 is TGTGCCAGCGGCGCCGGGAATGAGCAGTTCTTC.

The CDR3 DNA sequence: TGTGCCAGCAGTGAACGGACAGGGGGCGGTTACGAGCAGTACTTC. The encoded protein is CASSERTGGGYEQYF. V usage is TRBV6-1 and J usage is TRBJ2-7; 11 nucleotides line up with TRBD1. CDR3 length: 15 amino acids. CDR1 MNHNS and CDR2 SASEGT come from the germline V gene. V dropped 2 bases and J dropped 4; count of bases not matched to a gene: 4.

The rearrangement uses TRBV30 and TRBJ1-4; a possible D gene is TRBD1 (5 bases). CDR3 size: 14 residues. V gave up 5 bases and J gave up 10 bases, with 20 bases separating them. Germline CDR1 GTSNPN, CDR2 SVGIG (reference sequence). CDR3 DNA: TGTGCCTGGGAGACGACAGCACGGGGGGGAAAACTGTTTTTT. It specifies CAWETTARGGKLFF.

This chain uses TRBV5-6 with TRBJ1-4, with D tentatively TRBD1 (5 bases). CDR1 is SGHDT, CDR2 YYEEEE, per germline. V lost 4 bases and J lost 10, with 11 bases in between. The CDR3 sequence is 12 residues long. The CDR3 loop reads CASSTPGRKLFF. The CDR3 DNA sequence: TGTGCCAGCAGCACCCCAGGGCGAAAACTGTTTTTT.

This clone occurred a few times. The chain uses TRBV10-2 and TRBJ2-7; D gene ambiguous. V shed 5 bases and J shed 3 bases, with 8 bases lying between them. The germline CDR1 and CDR2 sequences are WSHSY and SAAADI. This CDR3 has 12 amino acids. CDR3: CASSPAVYEQYF. CDR3 nucleotides: TGCGCCAGCAGTCCCGCAGTCTACGAGCAGTACTTC.

The gene calls are TRBV28 and TRBJ1-2; possible D gene TRBD1, 5 bases. This CDR3 region has 13 residues. V lost 3 bases to trimming and J lost 2 bases, with 7 bases between them. Germline assignment: CDR1 MDHEN and CDR2 SYDVKM. The CDR3 DNA sequence: TGTGCCAGCAGTTTTGGGGGGAACTATGGCTACACCTTC. This sequence encodes CASSFGGNYGYTF.

This clone was found a few times. V and J are TRBV28 and TRBJ2-2; 7 bases are a match to TRBD2. Germline V gives CDR1 MDHEN, CDR2 SYDVKM. CDR3 length: 14 amino acids. The V segment lost 5 bases and the J segment 6 bases; nucleotides outside the gene matches: 6. The CDR3: CASSPTGRSGELFF. The CDR3 DNA is TGTGCCAGCAGTCCGACCGGGAGGTCCGGGGAGCTGTTTTTT.

The genes are TRBV29-1 and TRBJ2-1; TRBD2 matches at 7 bases. The J segment lost 6 bases and the V segment lost 8 bases, leaving 10 bases of the junction unmatched. Germline assignment: CDR1 SQVTM and CDR2 ANQGSEA. This CDR3 is 13 amino acids long. CDR3 residues: CSNRGVAGNEQFF. CDR3 bases: TGCAGCAACCGGGGGGTAGCGGGCAATGAGCAGTTCTTC.

J is TRBJ1-1 and V is TRBV9; D is possibly TRBD1 (6 bases). The CDR3 is 14 residues long. Germline V CDR1 and CDR2: SGDLS, YYNGEE. Trimming removed 1 base from V and 4 bases from J, with 11 bases in between. In nucleotides, the CDR3 is TGTGCCAGCAGCGTATCAGGGGATACCACTGAAGCTTTCTTT. It specifies CASSVSGDTTEAFF.

The chain uses TRBV7-2 and TRBJ1-2; a possible D gene is TRBD1 (6 bases). Deletions cut 0 bases from V and 7 bases from J, with 15 bases between. The CDR3 runs 15 residues. Germline V lookup: CDR1 SGHTA, CDR2 FQGNSA. Here the CDR3 reads CASSLAEQGLGGYTF. In DNA form, the CDR3 reads TGTGCCAGCAGCTTAGCAGAACAGGGATTGGGTGGCTACACCTTC. Combining the CDR3 with reference TRBV7-2 and TRBJ1-2 gives the whole variable domain GAGVSQSPSNKVTEKGKDVELRCDPISGHTALYWYRQSLGQGLEFLIYFQGNSAPDKSGLPSDRFSAERTGGSVSTLTIQRTQQEDSAVYLCASSLAEQGLGGYTFGSGTRLTVV.

The chain recombines TRBV10-3 with TRBJ2-7, with 9 bases identical to TRBD1. Germline CDR1 ENHRY, CDR2 SYGVKD. This CDR3 contains 13 residues. With V trimmed by 2 bases and J by 9 bases, 5 bases remained unmatched. The CDR3 here is CAISEPGQGGQYF. CDR3 bases: TGTGCCATCAGTGAGCCGGGACAGGGTGGGCAGTACTTC.

This rearrangement joins TRBV9 to TRBJ2-3; TRBD2 is a possible D gene (5 bases). Trimming left V 4 bases short and J 2 bases short, with 14 bases between. The CDR3 has 15 residues. CDR1 and CDR2 (germline): SGDLS, YYNGEE. In DNA, the CDR3 is TGTGCCAGCAGCCTCACCCGGGGTTACACAGATACGCAGTATTTT. This translates into CASSLTRGYTDTQYF.

In its sample, this clone was seen once. The J gene is TRBJ2-3, the V gene TRBV7-9, with D possibly being TRBD2 (6 bases). Germline V lookup: CDR1 SEHNR, CDR2 FQNEAQ (reference sequence). With 5 bases removed from V and 0 bases from J, the gap between germline ends came to 15 bases. The CDR3 has 16 amino acids. CDR3 loop: CASSRRSTSSTDTQYF. CDR3 nucleotide sequence: TGTGCCAGCAGCCGACGGTCAACTAGCAGCACAGATACGCAGTATTTT.